This TCR beta chain stems from a study of neurological immune-mediated disorders. TCRdb redid the calling of the 5' RACE reads with MiXCR, one entry per CDR3 protein. The table includes 84,000 or so distinct CDR3 sequences, less than 15% detected once. Time point reported: longitudinal time-point 2. It was from 2 million PBMCs stored at -80 C that the unsorted libraries were obtained. Germline lookup yields CDR1 SGDLS and CDR2 YYNGEE. This CDR3 is built from 15 residues. The V end was cut by 4 bases, the J end by 6 bases, with 20 bases between. This chain links TRBV9 with TRBJ2-7, with TRBD1 as a possible D gene (5 bases). Sequencing was performed on PBMCs. The clonotype comes from a female donor with HTLV-1-associated myelopathy (HAM/TSP). In DNA form, the CDR3 reads TGTGCCAGCAGCCCCCTCCTCAGCAGGGTCGGCGAGCAGTACTTC. Protein sequence: CASSPLLSRVGEQYF.